The clone carrying this T cell receptor beta chain was seen a single time. The protocol was immunoSEQ multiplex PCR, while the TCRdb copy is restricted to in-frame clones and leaves out a portion. The data contain roughly 69,000 clones, approximately 89% of them singletons. Per germline, CDR1 SGHAT and CDR2 FQNNGV. The CDR3 runs to 15 residues. V was clipped by 7 bases and J by 2 bases; unmatched bases: 10. The data were taken from a study of T cell changes during pregnancy in multiple sclerosis. J is TRBJ2-7 and V is TRBV11-2; 8 bases fit TRBD1. This sequence originates from a female donor with multiple sclerosis, enrolled in a pregnancy study. This sample comprised peripheral blood, obtained in the second trimester of pregnancy. The CDR3 sequence is CASNPDRGIPYEQYF. The CDR3 region has the DNA TGTGCCAGCAACCCCGACAGGGGTATTCCCTACGAGCAGTACTTC.